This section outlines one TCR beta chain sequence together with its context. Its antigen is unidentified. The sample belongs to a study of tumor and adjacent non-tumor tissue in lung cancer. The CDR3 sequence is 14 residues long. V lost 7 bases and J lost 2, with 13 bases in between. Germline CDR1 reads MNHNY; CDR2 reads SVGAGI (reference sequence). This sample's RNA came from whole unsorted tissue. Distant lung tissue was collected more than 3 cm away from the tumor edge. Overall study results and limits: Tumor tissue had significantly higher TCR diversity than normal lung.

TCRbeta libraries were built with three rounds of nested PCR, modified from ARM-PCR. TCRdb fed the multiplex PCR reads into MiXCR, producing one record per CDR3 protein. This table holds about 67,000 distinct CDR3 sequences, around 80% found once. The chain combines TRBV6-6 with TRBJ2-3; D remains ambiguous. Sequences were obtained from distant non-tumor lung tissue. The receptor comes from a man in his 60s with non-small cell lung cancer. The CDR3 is CASTKDNTTDTQYF. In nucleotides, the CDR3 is TGTGCCAGCACCAAAGACAATACCACAGATACGCAGTATTTT.